These 5 T cell receptor beta chains were sequenced from one sample in a study of neoadjuvant nivolumab and ipilimumab in lung cancer. Only in-frame clones appear in the TCRdb table, and some are missing; sequencing was by immunoSEQ multiplex PCR. This table has 15,000 to 20,000 clones, around 76% appearing once. This material consisted of tumor tissue, taken after neoadjuvant nivolumab, alone or with ipilimumab, at or shortly before surgery. Source of these receptors: an adult with non-small cell lung cancer.

The CDR3 region is CASSPTGADTGELFF. CDR3 bases: TGTGCCAGCAGCCCAACAGGGGCCGACACCGGGGAGCTGTTTTTT. This chain uses TRBV7-3 with TRBJ2-2; 7 bases fit TRBD1. The CDR3 consists of 15 residues. Trimming cost V 5 bases and J 3 bases; bases outside gene matches: 6. CDR1 is SGHTA and CDR2 is FQGTGA in the germline V gene.

The chain is built from TRBV5-1 and TRBJ1-3, with D possibly TRBD1 on 6 matching bases. Trimming cost V 4 bases and J 3 bases, with 17 bases left between them. Germline V gives CDR1 SGHRS, CDR2 YFSETQ. The CDR3 runs to 16 residues. The CDR3: CASSPPQGQYGNTIYF. DNA for the CDR3: TGCGCCAGCAGCCCCCCCCAGGGGCAATATGGAAACACCATATATTTT.

The V gene is TRBV7-2, the J gene TRBJ2-1; 13 positions agree with TRBD2. V lost 5 bases to trimming and J lost 8 bases; unmatched junction nucleotides: 3. The CDR3 loop spans 14 amino acids. The germline CDR1 and CDR2 sequences are SGHTA and FQGNSA. CDR3 region: CASSTSGGAYEQFF. In DNA form, the CDR3 reads TGTGCCAGCAGCACTAGCGGGGGGGCCTATGAGCAGTTCTTC.

This chain links TRBV7-8 with TRBJ1-2, with TRBD1 as a possible D gene (5 bases). The V end lost 1 base, the J end lost 8 bases, and 8 bases lay between the germline ends. The germline CDR1 and CDR2 sequences are SGHVS and FQNEAQ. The CDR3 has 12 residues. CDR3 nucleotides: TGTGCCAGCAGCTTAGTGGGGGAAGGCTACACCTTC. Translated: CASSLVGEGYTF.

The J gene is TRBJ2-5, the V gene TRBV9, with no clear D. This CDR3 has 13 residues. CDR1 is SGDLS, CDR2 YYNGEE, per germline. V lost 0 bases and J lost 5, with 8 bases in between. CDR3 residues: CASSVGVGETQYF. Written as DNA, the CDR3 is TGTGCCAGCAGCGTAGGGGTAGGGGAGACCCAGTACTTC.